The text below deals with one T cell receptor (beta chain). The method was immunoSEQ multiplex PCR; TCRdb's version includes in-frame clones alone and lacks a portion of them. In the table there are 95,000 to 110,000 clones, 70% to 90% of which are singletons. This sample was taken from a study of blood T cell repertoires in COVID-19. For the study at large: The United States, Italy and Spain were the sources of the acute and convalescent COVID-19 samples.

This CDR3 contains 16 residues. The germline V gene encodes CDR1 MNHEY and CDR2 SMNVEV (reference sequence). Between the trimmed V and J ends, which lost 2 bases and 0 bases, there was a span of 11 bases. This receptor was identified in a man over 45 with active or convalescent COVID-19. The chain carries TRBV27 and TRBJ1-5; the D gene is possibly TRBD1 (6 bases). Material for sequencing was peripheral blood. CDR3 loop: CASSLRPQGSNQPQHF. The CDR3 nucleotides read TGTGCCAGCAGTTTACGCCCACAGGGTAGCAATCAGCCCCAGCATTTT.